The clone carrying this T cell receptor (beta chain) was detected only a few times. This record belongs to a study of response to subunit inactivated influenza vaccine. Germline CDR1 SQVTM, CDR2 ANQGSEA. Trimming shortened V by 4 bases and J by 1 base, and 10 bases separated the two germline ends. The CDR3 runs 13 residues. TCRdb processed the RT-PCR reads anew with MiXCR; each CDR3 protein has one entry. The table lists hundreds of thousands of distinct CDR3 sequences, 6% to 9% of them singletons. The sample here was PBMCs from blood, taken about 23 months after vaccination. The clonotype originates from a man aged 50-75 years who received an inactivated influenza vaccine. The chain uses TRBV29-1 and TRBJ1-1; weak D call: TRBD1 (5 bases). The CDR3 here is CSVATGPNTEAFF. The CDR3 nucleotides are TGCAGCGTTGCCACAGGACCGAACACTGAAGCTTTCTTT.